This entry features one T cell receptor beta chain sequence. This specimen comes from a study of STAT5B mutations in CD4+ large granular lymphocyte leukemia. The table came from immunoSEQ multiplex PCR; TCRdb's copy has only in-frame clones and leaves some out. The data hold 30,000 to 35,000 clones, with 75% to 85% observed a single time. V shed 4 bases, J shed 5 bases, and the junction held 3 bases outside the gene matches. Germline CDR1 and CDR2: MNHEY and SMNVEV (reference sequence). The CDR3 extends over 14 amino acids. The chain has TRBV27 and TRBJ2-5, with TRBD1 matching over 11 bases. This TCR came from a human donor in good health. Sample: CD4+ T cells from blood buffy coats. In DNA, the CDR3 is TGTGCCAGCAGTTGGGACAGGGGGACGGAGACCCAGTACTTC. Protein sequence: CASSWDRGTETQYF.